The subject of this entry is one T cell receptor beta chain. Per the original methods: Reference gene primer amplification in the assay estimated nucleated cell counts. Profiled with immunoSEQ multiplex PCR; TCRdb holds only in-frame clones, not every one. V, J and clone size are those of that table, while D and trimming were read from the DNA. The table shows 140,000 to 150,000 clones, with over 70% occurring only once. V was cut by 0 bases and J by 3 bases, with 17 bases left in between. Per the germline V gene, CDR1 is PRHDT and CDR2 is FYEKMQ (reference sequence). The CDR3 covers 17 residues. This specimen belongs to a study of blood T cell repertoires in COVID-19. Whole-study context: Whether acute or convalescent, the COVID-19 samples came from the United States, Italy and Spain. T cells, B-cell-depleted T cells, or PBMCs supplied cDNA or gDNA.

The chain carries TRBV13 and TRBJ1-2, with TRBD1 as a possible D gene (5 bases). The TCR comes from a man between 45 and 60 years old who had recovered from COVID-19. Input material: peripheral blood. The CDR3 sequence is CASSLGLRRGNDYGYTF. The CDR3 region has the DNA TGTGCCAGCAGCTTAGGCCTACGGCGGGGCAATGACTATGGCTACACCTTC. Using reference TRBV13 and TRBJ1-2 for the parts outside the CDR3, the full variable domain is AAGVIQSPRHLIKEKRETATLKCYPIPRHDTVYWYQQGPGQDPQFLISFYEKMQSDKGSIPDRFSAQQFSDYHSELNMSSLELGDSALYFCASSLGLRRGNDYGYTFGSGTRLTVV.